This T cell receptor (beta chain) was obtained from a study of T cell clonotyping in hematopoietic cell transplantation. Overall study findings and caveats: Higher Inverse Simpson Index values in graft donor and pretransplant recipient predicted broader posttransplant TCR diversity. CD4 and CD8 repertoire contributions could not be separated without sorting.

Some clones are missing from TCRdb's copy, which holds only in-frame ones; the method was immunoSEQ multiplex PCR. The sample includes approximately 9,100 clones, approximately 80% of them seen just once. This CDR3 is built from 14 residues. Trimming stripped 3 bases from V and 0 bases from J, with 7 bases between. With respect to this clone: Its specificity is unknown.

This sequence originates from a female patient in her fifties who had an allogeneic stem cell transplant from an unrelated donor, so the T cells may come from the graft donor. Some clones in this sample may be carry-over from other donors' samples. The material was peripheral blood mononuclear cells, obtained 180 days after allogeneic stem cell transplant. The J gene is TRBJ2-3, the V gene TRBV23-1, with D hard to call. TRBV23-1 is flagged as an ORF with uncertain function. The CDR3 nucleotides are TGCGCCAGCAGTCAGCTTACTAGCACAGATACGCAGTATTTT. It specifies CASSQLTSTDTQYF.